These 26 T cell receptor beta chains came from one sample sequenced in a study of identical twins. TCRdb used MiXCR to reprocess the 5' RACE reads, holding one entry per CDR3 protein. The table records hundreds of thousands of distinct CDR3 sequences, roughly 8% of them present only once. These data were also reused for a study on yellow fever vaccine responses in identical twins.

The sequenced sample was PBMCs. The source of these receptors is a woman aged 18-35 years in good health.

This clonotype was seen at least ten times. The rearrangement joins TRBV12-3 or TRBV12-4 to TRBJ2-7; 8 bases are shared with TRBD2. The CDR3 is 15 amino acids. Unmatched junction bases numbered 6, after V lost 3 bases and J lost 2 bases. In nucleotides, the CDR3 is TGTGCCAGCAGTTTCCGAGCGGGGGTCACCTACGAGCAGTACTTC. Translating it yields CASSFRAGVTYEQYF.

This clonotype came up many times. The CDR3, as DNA: TGCGCCAGCAGCTTGAACAGGGGACCCTACGAGCAGTACTTC. Its protein product is CASSLNRGPYEQYF. This chain links TRBV5-1 with TRBJ2-7; 7 positions agree with TRBD1. With V trimmed by 1 base and J by 2 bases, 3 bases remained unmatched. The CDR3 runs 14 residues. In germline, CDR1 is SGHRS, CDR2 YFSETQ. Together with reference TRBV5-1 and TRBJ2-7, the CDR3 gives the full variable domain: KAGVTQTPRYLIKTRGQQVTLSCSPISGHRSVSWYQQTPGQGLQFLFEYFSETQRNKGNFPGRFSGRQFSNSRSEMNVSTLELGDSALYLCASSLNRGPYEQYFGPGTRLTVT.

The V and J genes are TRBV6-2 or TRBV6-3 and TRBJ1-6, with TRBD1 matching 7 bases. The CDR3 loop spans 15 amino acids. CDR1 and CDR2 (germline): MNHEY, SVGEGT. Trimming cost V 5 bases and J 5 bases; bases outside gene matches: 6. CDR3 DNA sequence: TGTGCCAGCAGTAAGGACAGGACAAATAATTCACCCCTCCACTTT. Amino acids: CASSKDRTNNSPLHF.

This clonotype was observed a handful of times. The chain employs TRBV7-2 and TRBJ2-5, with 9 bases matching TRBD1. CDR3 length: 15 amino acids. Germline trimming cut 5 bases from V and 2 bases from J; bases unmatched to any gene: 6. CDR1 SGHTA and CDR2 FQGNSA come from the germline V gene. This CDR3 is CASSRTGGPQETQYF. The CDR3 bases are TGTGCCAGCAGCCGTACAGGGGGCCCTCAAGAGACCCAGTACTTC.

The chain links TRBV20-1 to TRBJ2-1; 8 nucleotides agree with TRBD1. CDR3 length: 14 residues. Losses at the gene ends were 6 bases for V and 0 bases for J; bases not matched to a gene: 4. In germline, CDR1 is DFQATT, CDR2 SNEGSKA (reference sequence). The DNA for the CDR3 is TGCAGTGCCGGGGACAGGAGCTCCTACAATGAGCAGTTCTTC. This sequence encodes CSAGDRSSYNEQFF.

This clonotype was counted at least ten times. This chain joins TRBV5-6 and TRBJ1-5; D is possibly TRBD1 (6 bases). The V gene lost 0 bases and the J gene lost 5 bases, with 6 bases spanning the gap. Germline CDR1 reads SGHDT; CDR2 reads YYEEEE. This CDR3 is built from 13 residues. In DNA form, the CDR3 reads TGTGCCAGCAGCTTGGACAGGGATCAGCCCCAGCATTTT. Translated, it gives CASSLDRDQPQHF.

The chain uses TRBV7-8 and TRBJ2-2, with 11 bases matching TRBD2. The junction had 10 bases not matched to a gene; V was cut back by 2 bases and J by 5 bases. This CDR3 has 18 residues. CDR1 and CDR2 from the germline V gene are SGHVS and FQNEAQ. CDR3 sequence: CASSLSLAGGRLTGELFF. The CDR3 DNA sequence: TGTGCCAGCAGCTTATCCCTAGCGGGAGGACGTTTAACCGGGGAGCTGTTTTTT.

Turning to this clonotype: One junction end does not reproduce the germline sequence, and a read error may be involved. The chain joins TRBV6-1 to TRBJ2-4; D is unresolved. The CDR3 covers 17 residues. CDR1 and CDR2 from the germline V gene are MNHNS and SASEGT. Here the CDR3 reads CAISEGLQTLAKNIQYF. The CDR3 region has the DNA TGTGCCATCAGTGAAGGGCTGCAGACACTAGCCAAAAACATTCAGTACTTC.

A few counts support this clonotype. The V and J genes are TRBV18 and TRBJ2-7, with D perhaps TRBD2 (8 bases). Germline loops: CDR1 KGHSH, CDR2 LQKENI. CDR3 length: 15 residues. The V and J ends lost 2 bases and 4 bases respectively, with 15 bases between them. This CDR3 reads CASSPVSGTVYEQYF. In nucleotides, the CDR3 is TGTGCCAGCTCACCAGTTAGCGGGACAGTTTACGAGCAGTACTTC.

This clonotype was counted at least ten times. CDR3 protein: CASSPGLQVAEQFF. Here the CDR3 DNA reads TGTGCCAGCAGTCCGGGACTCCAGGTCGCTGAGCAGTTCTTC. This chain joins TRBV12-3 or TRBV12-4 and TRBJ2-1; D possibly corresponds to TRBD2 (6 bases). Trimming pared 5 bases from V and 9 bases from J, leaving 17 bases between. The CDR3 loop spans 14 amino acids.

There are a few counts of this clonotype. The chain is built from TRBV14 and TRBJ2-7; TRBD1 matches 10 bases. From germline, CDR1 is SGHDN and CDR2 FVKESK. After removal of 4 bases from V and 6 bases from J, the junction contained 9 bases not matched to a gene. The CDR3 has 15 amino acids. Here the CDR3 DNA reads TGTGCCAGCAGCCCCCGGGGACAGGGGTTCAGCGAGCAGTACTTC. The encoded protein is CASSPRGQGFSEQYF.

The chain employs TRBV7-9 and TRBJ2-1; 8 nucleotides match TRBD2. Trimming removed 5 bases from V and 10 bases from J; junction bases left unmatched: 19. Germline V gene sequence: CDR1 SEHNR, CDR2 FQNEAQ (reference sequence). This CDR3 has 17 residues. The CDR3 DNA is TGTGCCAGCAGCCTAAGAACTAGCGGCTCCATACCTGGCGAGCAGTTCTTC. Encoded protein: CASSLRTSGSIPGEQFF.

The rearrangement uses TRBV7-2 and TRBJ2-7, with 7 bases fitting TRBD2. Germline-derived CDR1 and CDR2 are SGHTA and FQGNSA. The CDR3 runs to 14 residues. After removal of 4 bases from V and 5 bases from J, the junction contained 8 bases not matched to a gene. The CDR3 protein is CASSSYGLEDEQYF. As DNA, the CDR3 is TGTGCCAGCAGCTCTTATGGACTAGAAGACGAGCAGTACTTC.

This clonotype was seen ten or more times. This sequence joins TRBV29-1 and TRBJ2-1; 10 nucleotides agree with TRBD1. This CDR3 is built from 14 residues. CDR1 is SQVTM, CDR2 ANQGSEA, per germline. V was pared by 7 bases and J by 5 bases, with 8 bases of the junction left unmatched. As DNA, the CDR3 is TGCAGCGCTGGTGGGACAGGGGAGGACAATGAGCAGTTCTTC. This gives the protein CSAGGTGEDNEQFF.

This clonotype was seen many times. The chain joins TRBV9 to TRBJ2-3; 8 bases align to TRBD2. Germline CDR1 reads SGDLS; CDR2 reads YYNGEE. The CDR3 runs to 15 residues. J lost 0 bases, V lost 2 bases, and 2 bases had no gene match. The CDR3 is CASSVGGGSTDTQYF. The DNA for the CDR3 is TGTGCCAGCAGCGTCGGCGGGGGGAGCACAGATACGCAGTATTTT.

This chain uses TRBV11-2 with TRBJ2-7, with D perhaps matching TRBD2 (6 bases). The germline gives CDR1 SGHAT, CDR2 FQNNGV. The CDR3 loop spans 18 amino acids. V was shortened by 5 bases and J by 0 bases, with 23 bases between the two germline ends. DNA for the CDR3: TGTGCCAGCAGCAAAAGATCGGGACTCAAAAATTACTCCTACGAGCAGTACTTC. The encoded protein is CASSKRSGLKNYSYEQYF.

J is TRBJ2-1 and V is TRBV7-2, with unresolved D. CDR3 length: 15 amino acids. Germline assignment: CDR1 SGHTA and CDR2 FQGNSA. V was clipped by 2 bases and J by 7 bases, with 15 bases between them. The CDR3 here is CASSLSSTSINEQFF. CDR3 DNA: TGTGCCAGCAGCTTATCCTCAACAAGTATAAATGAGCAGTTCTTC.

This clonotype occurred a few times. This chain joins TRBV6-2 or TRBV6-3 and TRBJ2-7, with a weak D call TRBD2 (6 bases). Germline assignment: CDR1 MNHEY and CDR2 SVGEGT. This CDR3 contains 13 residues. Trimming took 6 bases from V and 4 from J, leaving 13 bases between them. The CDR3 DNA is TGTGCCAGCAGCCTCCGGGAGAAATACGAGCAGTACTTC. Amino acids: CASSLREKYEQYF.

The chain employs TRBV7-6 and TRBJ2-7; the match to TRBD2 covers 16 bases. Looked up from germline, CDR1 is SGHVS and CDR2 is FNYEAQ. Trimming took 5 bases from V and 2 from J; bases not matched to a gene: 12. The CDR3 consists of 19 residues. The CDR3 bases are TGTGCCAGCAGCCTTTTCGGGACTAGCGGGAGGGCCGTCCCCTACGAGCAGTACTTC. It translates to CASSLFGTSGRAVPYEQYF.

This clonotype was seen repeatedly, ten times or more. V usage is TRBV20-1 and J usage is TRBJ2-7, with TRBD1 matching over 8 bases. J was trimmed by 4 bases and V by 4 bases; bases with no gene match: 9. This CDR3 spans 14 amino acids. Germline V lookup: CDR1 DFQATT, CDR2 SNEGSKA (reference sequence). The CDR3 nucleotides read TGCAGTGCTACAGGGGGCAGGGAACGGTACGAGCAGTACTTC. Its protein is CSATGGRERYEQYF.

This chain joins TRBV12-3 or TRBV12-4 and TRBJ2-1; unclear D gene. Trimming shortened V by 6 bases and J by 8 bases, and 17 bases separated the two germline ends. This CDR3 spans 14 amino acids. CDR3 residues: CASSPETIRDEQFF. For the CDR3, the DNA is TGTGCCAGCAGCCCAGAGACAATACGGGATGAGCAGTTCTTC.

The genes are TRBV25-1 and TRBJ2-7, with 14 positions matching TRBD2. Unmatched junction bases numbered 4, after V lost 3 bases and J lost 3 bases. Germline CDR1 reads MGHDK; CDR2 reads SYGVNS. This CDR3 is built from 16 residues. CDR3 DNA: TGTGCCAGCAGTGATCCTGGACTAGCGGGAGGCTACGAGCAGTACTTC. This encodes CASSDPGLAGGYEQYF.

CDR3 protein: CASSIHKDGIQYF. The DNA of the CDR3 is TGTGCCAGCAGCATACACAAGGATGGCATTCAGTACTTC. The rearrangement joins TRBV7-2 to TRBJ2-4; D gene unclear. The V gene's germline CDR1 is SGHTA and CDR2 FQGNSA. This CDR3 is 13 amino acids long. V lost 5 bases to trimming and J lost 9 bases, with 14 bases between them.

This CDR3 is CASSPRDRAANEQFF. The DNA of the CDR3 is TGTGCCAGCAGCCCCCGGGACAGGGCGGCCAATGAGCAGTTCTTC. The chain uses TRBV5-6 and TRBJ2-1, with 9 nucleotides matching TRBD1. The CDR3 totals 15 residues. V lost 4 bases to trimming and J lost 6 bases; unmatched junction nucleotides: 8. Germline lookup yields CDR1 SGHDT and CDR2 YYEEEE.

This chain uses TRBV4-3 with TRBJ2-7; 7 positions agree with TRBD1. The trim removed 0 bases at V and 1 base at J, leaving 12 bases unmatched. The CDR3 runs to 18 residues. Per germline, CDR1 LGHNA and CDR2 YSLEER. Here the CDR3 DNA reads TGCGCCAGCAGCCAAGAAATTGTTGTTAGGGGGCAGTCCTACGAGCAGTACTTC. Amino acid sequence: CASSQEIVVRGQSYEQYF.

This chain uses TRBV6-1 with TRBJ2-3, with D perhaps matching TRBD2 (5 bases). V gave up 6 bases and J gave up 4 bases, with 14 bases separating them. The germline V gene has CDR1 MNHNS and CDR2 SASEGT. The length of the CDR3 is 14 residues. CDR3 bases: TGTGCCAGCAGCGCTTCTAGCTTCGCAGATACGCAGTATTTT. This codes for CASSASSFADTQYF.